Below are 29 T cell receptor beta chains sequenced from a single sample in a study of cytomegalovirus exposure and HLA in healthy donors. Repertoires were generated with immunoSEQ multiplex PCR, while TCRdb's copy carries only in-frame clones and drops some. The sample lists 200,000 to 250,000 clones; approximately 80% were seen once. Sequenced sample: PBMCs. The source of these receptors is a woman in her thirties in good health and CMV-seropositive.

The V call is TRBV29-1, the J call TRBJ1-1; the match to TRBD1 covers 8 bases. Germline CDR1 is SQVTM and CDR2 is ANQGSEA. The V and J ends lost 7 bases and 6 bases, in that order; junction bases with no gene match: 13. The CDR3 consists of 14 residues. The CDR3 region is CSAGGDRTISEAFF. The CDR3 DNA follows: TGCAGCGCGGGGGGGGACAGGACTATTTCTGAAGCTTTCTTT.

The gene calls are TRBV13 and TRBJ2-7, with 8 bases identical to TRBD2. V gave up 5 bases and J gave up 0 bases; unmatched junction bases: 3. Germline V lookup: CDR1 PRHDT, CDR2 FYEKMQ (reference sequence). The CDR3 has 14 residues. In DNA, the CDR3 is TGTGCCAGCAGCACTAGCGGAAGCTCCTACGAGCAGTACTTC. This translates into CASSTSGSSYEQYF.

This chain joins TRBV10-3 and TRBJ2-2; 14 nucleotides align to TRBD2. From germline, CDR1 is ENHRY and CDR2 SYGVKD. J gave up 7 bases and V 5 bases, and 6 bases lay outside the gene matches. This CDR3 is 16 amino acids long. CDR3 amino acids: CAISTGTSGSVGELFF. The CDR3 nucleotides read TGTGCCATCAGTACTGGGACTAGCGGGAGTGTCGGGGAGCTGTTTTTT.

V usage is TRBV30 and J usage is TRBJ1-2; 12 bases match TRBD1. CDR1 and CDR2 (germline): GTSNPN, SVGIG (reference sequence). V trimming: 4 bases; J trimming: 4 bases; junction bases outside the gene matches: 4. This CDR3 has 14 residues. The CDR3: CAWKGTGGRYGYTF. CDR3 coding DNA: TGTGCCTGGAAAGGGACAGGGGGCCGCTATGGCTACACCTTC.

The chain has TRBV6-5 and TRBJ1-5; no clear D gene. V lost 5 bases and J 4 bases, leaving 6 bases between the germline ends. This CDR3 contains 12 residues. CDR1 is MNHEY, CDR2 SVGAGI, per germline. This chain's CDR3 is CASSPGNQPQHF. In nucleotides, the CDR3 is TGTGCCAGCAGTCCGGGGAATCAGCCCCAGCATTTT.

The V call is TRBV11-2, the J call TRBJ1-1; D is unclear. Germline V gene sequence: CDR1 SGHAT, CDR2 FQNNGV. V dropped 0 bases and J dropped 4 bases, with 6 bases sitting between them. The CDR3 is 13 amino acids. DNA for the CDR3: TGTGCCAGCAGCTTAGAGGTGAGCACTGAAGCTTTCTTT. The encoded protein is CASSLEVSTEAFF. Based on the CDR3 plus reference TRBV11-2 and TRBJ1-1, the full variable domain is EAGVAQSPRYKIIEKRQSVAFWCNPISGHATLYWYQQILGQGPKLLIQFQNNGVVDDSQLPKDRFSAERLKGVDSTLKIQPAKLEDSAVYLCASSLEVSTEAFFGQGTRLTVV.

This clone was seen a few times. The rearrangement joins TRBV4-2 to TRBJ2-7, with D tentatively TRBD2 (6 bases). Between the trimmed V and J ends, which lost 0 bases and 2 bases, there was a span of 14 bases. Germline V CDR1 and CDR2: LGHNA, YNFKEQ. CDR3 size: 16 residues. The CDR3 nucleotides are TGTGCCAGCAGCCAAGATATGGGGGACTCACCCTACGAGCAGTACTTC. Its translation: CASSQDMGDSPYEQYF.

V and J are TRBV19 and TRBJ2-7; D possibly uses TRBD1 or TRBD2 (5 bases each). Looked up from germline, CDR1 is LNHDA and CDR2 is SQIVND (reference sequence). The CDR3 has 15 residues. The V and J ends lost 5 bases and 0 bases respectively, with 14 bases between them. The CDR3, as DNA: TGTGCCAGTAGTCCTACTACGGGGCCCTCCTACGAGCAGTACTTC. It specifies CASSPTTGPSYEQYF.

The chain has TRBV5-4 and TRBJ1-2; D unclear. Deletions cut 1 base from V and 4 bases from J, with 14 bases between. Looked up from germline, CDR1 is SGHNT and CDR2 is YYREEE (reference sequence). The CDR3 sequence is 15 residues long. The CDR3 spells CASSLSGQLIYGYTF. CDR3 sequence (DNA): TGTGCCAGCAGCTTGTCTGGCCAGTTAATCTATGGCTACACCTTC.

Of note for this clone: The identical CDR3 is also encoded by other nucleotide sequences in the sample. V gene TRBV29-1 combines with J gene TRBJ2-7; no reliable D call. The germline V gene encodes CDR1 SQVTM and CDR2 ANQGSEA. This CDR3 spans 11 amino acids. With 2 bases removed from V and 0 bases from J, the gap between germline ends came to 2 bases. CDR3 residues: CSVESSYEQYF. The CDR3 bases are TGCAGCGTTGAATCCTCCTACGAGCAGTACTTC.

The gene calls are TRBV29-1 and TRBJ1-2, with D maybe TRBD1 (6 bases). This CDR3 spans 14 amino acids. Trimming cost V 4 bases and J 4 bases, with 16 bases left between them. Germline loops: CDR1 SQVTM, CDR2 ANQGSEA. Here the CDR3 reads CSVAPGGASYGYTF. The CDR3 bases are TGCAGCGTTGCGCCGGGGGGCGCCTCCTATGGCTACACCTTC.

The V and J genes are TRBV30 and TRBJ1-1; D gene uncertain. This CDR3 has 13 residues. Germline V gene sequence: CDR1 GTSNPN, CDR2 SVGIG (reference sequence). Trimming left V 2 bases short and J 4 bases short, with 11 bases between. CDR3 nucleotide sequence: TGTGCCTGGAGTCTTGGAACTATCACTGAAGCTTTCTTT. The encoded protein is CAWSLGTITEAFF.

The rearrangement uses TRBV11-2 and TRBJ2-7, with 8 bases that match TRBD1. Losses at the gene ends were 3 bases for V and 0 bases for J; bases not matched to a gene: 7. This CDR3 is built from 16 residues. Looked up from germline, CDR1 is SGHAT and CDR2 is FQNNGV. The CDR3 DNA sequence: TGTGCCAGCAGCTTTCCGGACAGGGTTAACTCCTACGAGCAGTACTTC. Protein product: CASSFPDRVNSYEQYF.

CDR3 sequence reads: CAWSAPLEQGGRTTNEKLFF. The CDR3 DNA reads TGTGCCTGGAGTGCGCCTCTAGAACAGGGAGGGAGAACCACTAATGAAAAACTGTTTTTT. The rearrangement uses TRBV30 and TRBJ1-4; a weak D match, TRBD1 (6 bases). The CDR3 consists of 20 residues. The germline gives CDR1 GTSNPN, CDR2 SVGIG (reference sequence). Trimming stripped 1 base from V and 2 bases from J, with 26 bases between. The complete variable domain, with remaining parts taken from reference TRBV30 and TRBJ1-4, reads SQTIHQWPATLVQPVGSPLSLECTVEGTSNPNLYWYRQAAGRGLQLLFYSVGIGQISSEVPQNLSASRPQDRQFILSSKKLLLSDSGFYLCAWSAPLEQGGRTTNEKLFFGSGTQLSVL.

The chain is built from TRBV5-6 and TRBJ1-1; D might be TRBD1 (5 bases). The germline V gene encodes CDR1 SGHDT and CDR2 YYEEEE. Between the trimmed V and J ends, which lost 1 base and 3 bases, there was a span of 10 bases. The CDR3 totals 14 residues. CDR3 amino acids: CASSLMGTHTEAFF. The CDR3 DNA reads as TGTGCCAGCAGCTTGATGGGGACGCACACTGAAGCTTTCTTT. Filled out from reference TRBV5-6 and TRBJ1-1, the complete variable domain reads DAGVTQSPTHLIKTRGQQVTLRCSPKSGHDTVSWYQQALGQGPQFIFQYYEEEERQRGNFPDRFSGHQFPNYSSELNVNALLLGDSALYLCASSLMGTHTEAFFGQGTRLTVV.

The chain links TRBV30 to TRBJ2-2, with 7 bases matching TRBD1. V was pared by 0 bases and J by 5 bases, with 6 bases of the junction left unmatched. CDR1 GTSNPN and CDR2 SVGIG come from the germline V gene (reference sequence). There are 15 residues in the CDR3. CDR3 nucleotides: TGTGCCTGGAGTGTACTGGACAGGCAAACCGGGGAGCTGTTTTTT. It encodes CAWSVLDRQTGELFF.

The genes are TRBV2 and TRBJ1-5; 7 positions match TRBD1. The CDR3 is 14 amino acids. Germline V CDR1 and CDR2: SNHLY, FYNNEI. V lost 8 bases to trimming and J lost 3 bases; unmatched junction nucleotides: 7. The CDR3 loop is CASGGGQPNQPQHF. CDR3 sequence (DNA): TGTGCCAGCGGGGGGGGACAGCCCAATCAGCCCCAGCATTTT.

The chain uses TRBV27 and TRBJ2-7; 10 bases fit TRBD1. The junction had 10 bases not matched to a gene; V was cut back by 6 bases and J by 5 bases. Germline lookup yields CDR1 MNHEY and CDR2 SMNVEV (reference sequence). This CDR3 is built from 15 residues. CDR3 sequence (DNA): TGTGCCAGCAGCAGAACCGGGACAGGGGTTGACGAGCAGTACTTC. This gives the protein CASSRTGTGVDEQYF.

This chain connects TRBV19 to TRBJ1-2, with 9 bases identical to TRBD1. The CDR3 contains 15 residues. The junction had 11 bases not matched to a gene; V was cut back by 5 bases and J by 7 bases. Germline CDR1 and CDR2: LNHDA and SQIVND (reference sequence). CDR3 DNA: TGTGCCAGTAGTGACCGGGACAGGGTGTTTCGTGGCTACACCTTC. Protein: CASSDRDRVFRGYTF. The variable domain in full, completed from reference TRBV19 and TRBJ1-2, reads DGGITQSPKYLFRKEGQNVTLSCEQNLNHDAMYWYRQDPGQGLRLIYYSQIVNDFQKGDIAEGYSVSREKKESFPLTVTSAQKNPTAFYLCASSDRDRVFRGYTFGSGTRLTVV.

This chain connects TRBV27 to TRBJ2-3; D gene ambiguous. V gave up 7 bases and J gave up 1 base, with 15 bases separating them. This CDR3 spans 15 amino acids. Germline V CDR1 and CDR2: MNHEY, SMNVEV (reference sequence). CDR3 loop: CASKGACPRTDTQYF. CDR3 bases: TGTGCCAGCAAGGGCGCCTGCCCTCGCACAGATACGCAGTATTTT.

This clone is deemed medium-sized (0.01 to 0.1%). The V call is TRBV6-5, the J call TRBJ2-1; 11 positions match TRBD1. The CDR3 is 16 amino acids. The ends lost 4 bases at V and 9 bases at J; junction bases unmatched: 11. The germline V gene has CDR1 MNHEY and CDR2 SVGAGI. The CDR3 loop is CASSSEAGTGGVEQFF. CDR3 DNA: TGTGCCAGCAGTTCAGAGGCGGGGACAGGGGGGGTTGAGCAGTTCTTC.

The rearrangement links TRBV27 to TRBJ2-1; 13 bases align to TRBD2. J was trimmed by 3 bases and V by 5 bases; bases with no gene match: 7. CDR3 length: 17 amino acids. Germline V gives CDR1 MNHEY, CDR2 SMNVEV (reference sequence). CDR3 nucleotide sequence: TGTGCCAGCAGTCTCCGGACTAGCGGGAGTGTCTACAATGAGCAGTTCTTC. It specifies CASSLRTSGSVYNEQFF.

CDR3 nucleotide sequence: TGTGCCAGCAGCCACAAGGGAAGGAAGGTTTTAGGCGCTGAAGCTTTCTTT. Its protein is CASSHKGRKVLGAEAFF. The rearrangement links TRBV4-2 to TRBJ1-1, with D uncertain. Germline V gene data show CDR1 as LGHNA and CDR2 as YNFKEQ. This CDR3 is 17 amino acids long. Trimming shortened V by 3 bases and J by 6 bases, and 23 bases separated the two germline ends.

This chain links TRBV10-1 with TRBJ2-7; 12 bases map to TRBD1. This CDR3 region has 19 residues. From germline, CDR1 is WNHNN and CDR2 SYGVQD (reference sequence). V gave up 0 bases and J gave up 0 bases; unmatched junction bases: 9. This CDR3 is CASSESMRDRGPSSYEQYF. The DNA for the CDR3 is TGCGCCAGCAGTGAGTCGATGCGGGACAGGGGGCCTAGCTCCTACGAGCAGTACTTC.

In DNA form, the CDR3 reads TGTGCCTGGGGAATGGGGACCTACGAGCAGTACTTC. This sequence encodes CAWGMGTYEQYF. This chain connects TRBV30 to TRBJ2-7; D ambiguous. The ends were cut back, 5 bases at V and 2 bases at J, with 10 bases in the middle. The CDR3 runs 12 residues. Germline V gene lookup returns CDR1 GTSNPN and CDR2 SVGIG (reference sequence).

As concerns this clone: Other DNA sequences within the sample encode an identical CDR3. This sequence joins TRBV29-1 and TRBJ2-5; 8 bases map to TRBD1. The ends lost 6 bases at V and 2 bases at J; junction bases unmatched: 5. The CDR3 has 13 amino acids. Germline CDR1 reads SQVTM; CDR2 reads ANQGSEA. In DNA, the CDR3 is TGCAGCGTCGTAACAGGGGGTCAAGAGACCCAGTACTTC. Its translation is CSVVTGGQETQYF.

The rearrangement uses TRBV28 and TRBJ1-5; maybe TRBD1 (6 bases). V lost 11 bases and J lost 9, with 17 bases in between. The V gene's germline CDR1 is MDHEN and CDR2 SYDVKM. CDR3 length: 12 residues. Written as DNA, the CDR3 is TGTGCCCTAGGACAGTACGATCGGCCCCAGCATTTT. This sequence encodes CALGQYDRPQHF.

The chain joins TRBV5-1 to TRBJ2-7; D is possibly TRBD1 (6 bases). The germline CDR1 and CDR2 sequences are SGHRS and YFSETQ. Trimming took off 1 base at V and 2 bases at J, with 16 bases between the two ends. The CDR3 covers 16 residues. For the CDR3, the DNA is TGCGCCAGCAGCTTGACGATGGACAGAACTACCTACGAGCAGTACTTC. Its translation is CASSLTMDRTTYEQYF. The full variable domain, rest sourced from reference TRBV5-1 and TRBJ2-7, is KAGVTQTPRYLIKTRGQQVTLSCSPISGHRSVSWYQQTPGQGLQFLFEYFSETQRNKGNFPGRFSGRQFSNSRSEMNVSTLELGDSALYLCASSLTMDRTTYEQYFGPGTRLTVT.

This clone has at least ten counts. The sample contains more than one DNA sequence encoding this CDR3. This chain uses TRBV27 with TRBJ2-7; D might be TRBD2 (6 bases). Trimming left V 6 bases short and J 3 bases short, with 12 bases between. The germline gives CDR1 MNHEY, CDR2 SMNVEV (reference sequence). This CDR3 is built from 13 residues. Here the CDR3 DNA reads TGTGCCAGCAGCCGTAGCGGAAACTACGAGCAGTACTTC. Translating gives CASSRSGNYEQYF.